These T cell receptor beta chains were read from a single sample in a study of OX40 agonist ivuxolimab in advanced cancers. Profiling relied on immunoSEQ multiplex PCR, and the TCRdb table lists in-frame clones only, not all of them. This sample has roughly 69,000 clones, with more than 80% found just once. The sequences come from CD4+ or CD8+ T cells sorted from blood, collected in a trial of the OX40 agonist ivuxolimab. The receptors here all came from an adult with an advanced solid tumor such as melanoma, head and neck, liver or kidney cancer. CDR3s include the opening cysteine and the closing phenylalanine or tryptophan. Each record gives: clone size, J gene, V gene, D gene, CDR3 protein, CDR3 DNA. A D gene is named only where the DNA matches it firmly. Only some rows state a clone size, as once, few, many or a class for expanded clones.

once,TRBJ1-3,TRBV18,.,CASSPRTEHSGNTIYF,TGTGCCAGCTCACCCAGGACTGAACACTCTGGAAACACCATATATTTT
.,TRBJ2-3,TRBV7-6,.,CASRRVRTGDTDTQYF,TGTGCCAGCCGGCGAGTCCGGACGGGAGACACAGATACGCAGTATTTT
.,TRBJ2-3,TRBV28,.,CASSPPPAYTQYF,TGTGCCAGCAGTCCCCCCCCAGCTTATACGCAGTATTTT
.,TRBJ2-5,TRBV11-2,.,CATIPLGSKETQYF,TGTGCCACCATCCCTTTAGGGAGTAAAGAGACCCAGTACTTC
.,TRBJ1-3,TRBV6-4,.,CASSDSKGRSGNTIYF,TGTGCCAGCAGTGACTCCAAGGGACGCTCTGGAAACACCATATATTTT
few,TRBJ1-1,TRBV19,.,CASSIRSENTEAFF,TGTGCCAGTAGTATTCGGTCTGAGAACACTGAAGCTTTCTTT
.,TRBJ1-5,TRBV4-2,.,CASSPGRGAQHF,TGTGCCAGCAGCCCAGGGCGGGGGGCCCAGCATTTT
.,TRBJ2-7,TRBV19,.,CASSIYPTGGYSYEQYF,TGTGCCAGTAGTATCTACCCCACGGGCGGTTACTCCTACGAGCAGTACTTC
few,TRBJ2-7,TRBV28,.,CASSPTGSYEQYF,TGTGCCAGCAGTCCCACAGGGAGCTACGAGCAGTACTTC
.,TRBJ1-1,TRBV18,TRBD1,CASSPGTDNTEAFF,TGTGCCAGCTCACCCGGGACAGATAACACTGAAGCTTTCTTT